Following are 25 T cell receptor beta chains from one sample sequenced in a study of T cells in Graves' hyperthyroidism and ophthalmopathy. Amplified regions were TCR beta CDR3 sequences from RNA transcripts. First-round RT-PCR of the TCR CDR3 relied on the HTBI primer set. TCRdb re-called the multiplex PCR reads through MiXCR, storing one row per CDR3 protein. The data contain roughly 300,000 distinct CDR3 sequences, around 25% of them seen just once; the ten biggest clones take up about 25%. Material: blood. The receptors originated from a man aged 40-50 years with Graves' hyperthyroidism that later progressed to Graves' ophthalmopathy.

Details on this clonotype: This may come from a read error, since a much larger clone is one base off. This sequence joins TRBV29-1 and TRBJ1-5; D is unclear. Germline values: CDR1 SQVTM, CDR2 ANQGSEA. This CDR3 has 13 amino acids. The CDR3 DNA follows: TGCGGCGTACTGGAAAATAGCAATCAGCCCCAGCATTTT. Its translation is CGVLENSNQPQHF. The variable domain in full, completed from reference TRBV29-1 and TRBJ1-5, reads SAVISQKPSRDICQRGTSLTIQCQVDSQVTMMFWYRQQPGQSLTLIATANQGSEATYESGFVIDKFPISRPNLTFSTLTVSNMSPEDSSIYLCGVLENSNQPQHFGDGTRLSIL.

This clonotype was detected many times. This chain connects TRBV11-2 to TRBJ2-5, with TRBD2 identical over 11 bases. V shed 2 bases, J shed 5 bases, and the junction held 10 bases outside the gene matches. This CDR3 is built from 17 residues. Germline values: CDR1 SGHAT, CDR2 FQNNGV. In DNA form, the CDR3 reads TGTGCCAGCAGCTTACTAGTAGCGGGAGGGCCGAGGGAGACCCAGTACTTC. This sequence encodes CASSLLVAGGPRETQYF.

The genes are TRBV19 and TRBJ1-2, with 11 bases fitting TRBD1. CDR1 and CDR2 from the germline V gene are LNHDA and SQIVND (reference sequence). The CDR3 extends over 14 amino acids. V trimming: 5 bases; J trimming: 7 bases; junction bases outside the gene matches: 6. CDR3 in DNA: TGTGCCAGTAGTTGGGACAGGGGGAGTGTTGGCTACACCTTC. It codes for CASSWDRGSVGYTF.

The J gene is TRBJ1-5, the V gene TRBV3-1, with TRBD1 matching 10 bases. The length of the CDR3 is 16 residues. The germline gives CDR1 LGHDT, CDR2 YNNKEL (reference sequence). The junction had 9 bases not matched to a gene; V was cut back by 3 bases and J by 7 bases. The CDR3 DNA is TGTGCCAGCAGCCAGGGGGACAGGGGAGTGCGGCAGCCCCAGCATTTT. Translation gives CASSQGDRGVRQPQHF.

This clonotype was observed at least ten times. The chain has TRBV15 and TRBJ2-7; 8 bases map to TRBD1. In germline, CDR1 is LNHNV, CDR2 YYDKDF (reference sequence). This CDR3 contains 18 residues. After removal of 0 bases from V and 0 bases from J, the junction contained 10 bases not matched to a gene. The CDR3 spells CATSRDVSGTGSSYEQYF. The CDR3 nucleotides read TGTGCCACCAGCAGAGATGTGTCGGGGACAGGCTCCTCCTACGAGCAGTACTTC.

The chain links TRBV20-1 to TRBJ2-7, with a possible D match to TRBD2 (7 bases). The V gene's germline CDR1 is DFQATT and CDR2 SNEGSKA (reference sequence). Trimming cost V 6 bases and J 4 bases, with 22 bases left between them. The CDR3 contains 15 residues. The chain's CDR3 is CSATPGAFGGYEQYF. Here the CDR3 DNA reads TGCAGTGCCACCCCGGGGGCCTTCGGGGGGTACGAGCAGTACTTC.

Ten or more counts support this clonotype. The CDR3 region has the DNA TGCGCCAGCAGCTCCAGCACAGGGATGGTACGGACCCAGTACTTC. Its translation is CASSSSTGMVRTQYF. J is TRBJ2-5 and V is TRBV5-1, with D maybe TRBD1 (6 bases). CDR1 is SGHRS, CDR2 YFSETQ, per germline. Trimming removed 3 bases at V and 7 bases at J, with 19 bases between. This CDR3 region has 15 residues.

In its sample, this clonotype was seen many times. The rearrangement joins TRBV7-9 to TRBJ2-7; tentatively, D is TRBD2 (6 bases). CDR3 length equals 15 residues. Germline loops: CDR1 SEHNR, CDR2 FQNEAQ (reference sequence). Trimming removed 5 bases at V and 6 bases at J, with 20 bases between. The CDR3 DNA reads as TGTGCCAGCAGCCCCGGGGGAATTTTATCTACCGAGCAGTACTTC. This sequence encodes CASSPGGILSTEQYF.

This clonotype has ten or more counts. This sequence joins TRBV18 and TRBJ1-2; a weak D match, TRBD1 (5 bases). The CDR3 runs to 16 residues. Trimming removed 3 bases from V and 4 bases from J, with 18 bases in between. CDR1 is KGHSH, CDR2 LQKENI, per germline. In nucleotides, the CDR3 is TGTGCCAGCTCACCCCCTCGACCCGGCGGGGGCTATGGCTACACCTTC. It specifies CASSPPRPGGGYGYTF.

This clonotype was found many times. This sequence joins TRBV27 and TRBJ2-5; a possible D gene is TRBD1 (5 bases). Germline CDR1 reads MNHEY; CDR2 reads SMNVEV (reference sequence). Trimming took 5 bases from V and 6 from J, leaving 13 bases between them. The length of the CDR3 is 13 residues. The CDR3 bases are TGTGCCAGCAGTCCCCCAGGGCGGAAGACCCAGTACTTC. Its protein is CASSPPGRKTQYF.

This clonotype was observed a few times. A read error is possible here, since a much larger clone lies one base away. The V call is TRBV5-1, the J call TRBJ1-2, with 8 bases matching TRBD1. The CDR3 totals 14 residues. Germline values: CDR1 SGHRS, CDR2 YFSETQ. The CDR3 loop is CVSSLTTGDSGYTF. The CDR3 DNA reads as TGCGTCAGCAGCTTAACGACAGGGGATAGCGGCTACACCTTC.

This clonotype was recorded at least ten times. The genes are TRBV20-1 and TRBJ2-5; D is undetermined. Germline V gene sequence: CDR1 DFQATT, CDR2 SNEGSKA (reference sequence). The CDR3 totals 13 residues. Trimming cost V 4 bases and J 2 bases, with 11 bases left between them. Here the CDR3 reads CSATRATQETQYF. In DNA, the CDR3 is TGCAGTGCTACTCGGGCCACACAAGAGACCCAGTACTTC.

This clonotype showed up many times. This chain connects TRBV3-1 to TRBJ2-5, with 10 bases matching TRBD1. V gave up 4 bases and J gave up 9 bases; unmatched junction bases: 8. CDR3 length equals 14 residues. From germline, CDR1 is LGHDT and CDR2 YNNKEL (reference sequence). This chain's CDR3 is CASSLIIGQGAQYF. The DNA for the CDR3 is TGTGCCAGCAGCCTGATTATCGGACAGGGGGCCCAGTACTTC.

CDR3: CASETGTKHPGELFF. The CDR3 region has the DNA TGTGCCAGTGAGACCGGGACTAAGCACCCCGGGGAGCTGTTTTTT. V gene TRBV3-1 combines with J gene TRBJ2-2, with 7 nucleotides matching TRBD2. Trimming removed 9 bases from V and 6 bases from J; junction bases left unmatched: 13. CDR3 length: 15 amino acids. Germline V gene lookup returns CDR1 LGHDT and CDR2 YNNKEL (reference sequence).

The gene calls are TRBV6-2 or TRBV6-3 and TRBJ2-6; weak D call: TRBD1 (5 bases). The CDR3 is made up of 16 amino acids. CDR1 and CDR2 (germline): MNHEY, SVGEGT. V lost 6 bases, J lost 0 bases, and 12 bases lay in between. CDR3 region: CASSLRVASGANVLTF. The CDR3 DNA is TGTGCCAGCAGCCTCAGGGTGGCCTCTGGGGCCAACGTCCTGACTTTC.

In this sample, this clonotype turned up once. V and J are TRBV30 and TRBJ2-7; D is unresolved. The germline V gene encodes CDR1 GTSNPN and CDR2 SVGIG (reference sequence). There are 12 residues in the CDR3. V lost 1 base to trimming and J lost 4 bases, with 8 bases between them. CDR3 sequence (DNA): TGTGCCTGGAGTGACACCTATTACGAGCAGTACTTC. Amino acid sequence: CAWSDTYYEQYF.

The rearrangement links TRBV6-5 to TRBJ2-7; the D gene is possibly TRBD1 (5 bases). This CDR3 contains 13 residues. CDR1 and CDR2 from the germline V gene are MNHEY and SVGAGI. V lost 4 bases and J lost 3, with 10 bases in between. CDR3 DNA: TGTGCCAGCAGTTTGACAGATTACTACGAGCAGTACTTC. As protein: CASSLTDYYEQYF.

This clonotype has ten or more counts. This chain links TRBV5-1 with TRBJ2-7, with 10 bases matching TRBD1. V trimming: 4 bases; J trimming: 0 bases; junction bases outside the gene matches: 4. In germline, CDR1 is SGHRS, CDR2 YFSETQ. The CDR3 spans 15 residues. CDR3 sequence: CASSEGQGGSYEQYF. The CDR3 DNA reads as TGCGCCAGCAGCGAAGGACAGGGGGGCTCCTACGAGCAGTACTTC.

In this sample, this clonotype turned up many times. Here the CDR3 reads CAMAGQGGYEQYF. In DNA, the CDR3 is TGTGCCATGGCTGGACAGGGAGGCTACGAGCAGTACTTC. This chain uses TRBV10-3 with TRBJ2-7; 8 nucleotides match TRBD1. CDR1 and CDR2 from the germline V gene are ENHRY and SYGVKD. The CDR3 sequence is 13 residues long. With 9 bases clipped from V and 3 bases from J, the junction kept 7 bases outside the gene matches.

This clonotype was seen at least ten times. V gene TRBV15 combines with J gene TRBJ2-2; D is unresolved. V lost 1 base to trimming and J lost 5 bases, with 5 bases between them. Germline V gene sequence: CDR1 LNHNV, CDR2 YYDKDF (reference sequence). The CDR3 has 13 residues. DNA of the CDR3: TGTGCCACCAGCAGAGTAAAGACCGGGGAGCTGTTTTTT. Translation: CATSRVKTGELFF.

The sample holds a few counts of this clonotype. The CDR3 DNA follows: TGTGCCAGCAGTTCCCGGACAGGGGCTGGGGCCAACGTCCTGACTTTC. This codes for CASSSRTGAGANVLTF. The chain joins TRBV6-5 to TRBJ2-6, with 9 bases fitting TRBD1. CDR1 MNHEY and CDR2 SVGAGI come from the germline V gene. The V and J ends lost 4 bases and 2 bases, in that order; junction bases with no gene match: 3. The CDR3 contains 16 residues.

The chain combines TRBV6-2 or TRBV6-3 with TRBJ2-5; a possible D gene is TRBD2 (6 bases). The CDR3 is made up of 16 amino acids. Germline CDR1 MNHEY, CDR2 SVGEGT. The V and J ends lost 7 bases and 1 base respectively, with 19 bases between them. In nucleotides, the CDR3 is TGTGCCAGCACCTTAGCGGCAGGCGGGATCCAAGAGACCCAGTACTTC. Residues: CASTLAAGGIQETQYF.

This clonotype was counted ten times or more. The V and J genes are TRBV6-1 and TRBJ2-6; 8 bases agree with TRBD1. Losses at the gene ends were 4 bases for V and 11 bases for J; bases not matched to a gene: 10. Germline V gene lookup returns CDR1 MNHNS and CDR2 SASEGT. The CDR3 totals 15 residues. CDR3 nucleotide sequence: TGTGCCAGCAGTGCCGACAGGGGAAGTGGATACGTCCTGACTTTC. Translation gives CASSADRGSGYVLTF.

This clonotype was observed at least ten times. The rearrangement joins TRBV20-1 to TRBJ2-5; no definite D call. V was shortened by 0 bases and J by 4 bases, with 15 bases between the two germline ends. CDR3 length equals 15 residues. Per germline, CDR1 DFQATT and CDR2 SNEGSKA (reference sequence). DNA for the CDR3: TGCAGTGCTAGAGAGGCCAAATCCAACGGAGAGACCCAGTACTTC. It yields the protein CSAREAKSNGETQYF.

This sequence joins TRBV11-1 and TRBJ1-1; 9 bases are a match to TRBD1. The germline CDR1 and CDR2 sequences are SGHAT and FQDESV (reference sequence). The CDR3 has 15 amino acids. With V trimmed by 1 base and J by 4 bases, 4 bases remained unmatched. Here the CDR3 DNA reads TGTGCCAGCAGCTTAGTGGGACAGGGCGCCACTGAAGCTTTCTTT. Protein sequence: CASSLVGQGATEAFF.